A single sample is the source of the 20 T cell receptor beta chains below, sequenced in a study of blood T cells in healthy people across ages. Through a sample-barcoded 5' primer and a J-beta primer mix, a second PCR was run for about 6 to 12 cycles. TCRdb fed the 5' RACE reads into MiXCR, producing one record per CDR3 protein. This sample has more than 900,000 distinct CDR3 sequences, with about 29% found just once. These data are also associated with another study on T cells of mothers and their children.

The sequenced sample consisted of blood. The receptor source for this set is a woman aged 35 to 49 in good health.

V usage is TRBV5-1 and J usage is TRBJ2-6, with D hard to call. V shed 4 bases and J shed 1 base, with 12 bases lying between them. CDR1 is SGHRS, CDR2 YFSETQ, per germline. The length of the CDR3 is 16 residues. The CDR3 reads CASSMVVASGANVLTF. The CDR3 coding sequence is TGCGCCAGCAGCATGGTCGTCGCGTCTGGGGCCAACGTCCTGACTTTC.

This clonotype was detected only a few times. This sequence joins TRBV7-3 and TRBJ2-1; 10 bases fit TRBD1. This CDR3 has 14 residues. The junction had 6 bases not matched to a gene; V was cut back by 5 bases and J by 8 bases. The germline CDR1 and CDR2 sequences are SGHTA and FQGTGA. The CDR3 is CASSPDRGQHEQFF. The CDR3 DNA follows: TGTGCCAGCAGCCCTGACAGGGGGCAGCATGAGCAGTTCTTC.

This rearrangement joins TRBV20-1 to TRBJ2-1; TRBD1 agrees at 7 bases. This CDR3 has 16 residues. Trimming removed 1 base from V and 4 bases from J; junction bases left unmatched: 10. From germline, CDR1 is DFQATT and CDR2 SNEGSKA (reference sequence). CDR3 protein: CSARATAGGWYNEQFF. For the CDR3, the DNA is TGCAGTGCTAGAGCGACGGCAGGGGGTTGGTACAATGAGCAGTTCTTC.

This clonotype has only a few counts. This CDR3 is CSASRVKGEKLFF. The CDR3 nucleotides are TGCAGTGCCAGCAGGGTGAAAGGTGAAAAACTGTTTTTT. This chain uses TRBV20-1 with TRBJ1-4; perhaps TRBD1 as D (5 bases). CDR1 is DFQATT and CDR2 is SNEGSKA in the germline V gene (reference sequence). V was cut by 6 bases and J by 7 bases, with 15 bases left in between. The CDR3 consists of 13 residues.

This clonotype was picked up many times. The chain combines TRBV6-5 with TRBJ2-1, with D possibly being TRBD2 (7 bases). V lost 0 bases, J lost 0 bases, and 21 bases lay in between. The CDR3 covers 20 residues. Germline-derived CDR1 and CDR2 are MNHEY and SVGAGI. CDR3 coding DNA: TGTGCCAGCAGTTACTCGTTGGCGGGGGCGACCGTTTTCTCCTACAATGAGCAGTTCTTC. Amino acids: CASSYSLAGATVFSYNEQFF.

This clonotype was seen more than once but under ten times. The chain uses TRBV5-1 and TRBJ1-1; D is ambiguous. Trimming removed 4 bases from V and 1 base from J, with 11 bases in between. In germline, CDR1 is SGHRS, CDR2 YFSETQ. This CDR3 spans 14 amino acids. The CDR3 spells CASSPSGTNTEAFF. The CDR3 region has the DNA TGCGCCAGCAGCCCATCCGGCACGAACACTGAAGCTTTCTTT.

A few counts support this clonotype. The chain carries TRBV7-3 and TRBJ1-2; 10 bases are a match to TRBD1. After removal of 4 bases from V and 6 bases from J, the junction contained 5 bases not matched to a gene. CDR3 length: 14 amino acids. Germline CDR1 SGHTA, CDR2 FQGTGA. The CDR3 DNA sequence: TGTGCCAGCAGCTCATCCGGGACAGGGGATGGCTACACCTTC. It is translated as CASSSSGTGDGYTF.

The sample holds many counts of this clonotype. The rearrangement joins TRBV29-1 to TRBJ1-2; D is ambiguous. Per germline, CDR1 SQVTM and CDR2 ANQGSEA. Trimming removed 5 bases at V and 2 bases at J, with 12 bases between. This CDR3 region has 13 residues. The CDR3 nucleotides are TGCAGCGTTCGGATAGGGCGGAACTATGGCTACACCTTC. This encodes CSVRIGRNYGYTF.

V and J are TRBV11-2 and TRBJ1-1; D perhaps matches TRBD1 (6 bases). CDR1 is SGHAT, CDR2 FQNNGV, per germline. Trimming left V 1 base short and J 0 bases short, with 18 bases between. The CDR3 length is 18 residues. The CDR3 DNA sequence: TGTGCCAGCAGCTTAGGGGAGTCGGGACAAATAATGAACACTGAAGCTTTCTTT. It translates to CASSLGESGQIMNTEAFF.

About this clonotype itself: A much larger clone is a single base away; this may be a read error. The rearrangement links TRBV29-1 to TRBJ2-5; 9 bases are shared with TRBD1. J lost 5 bases, V lost 5 bases, and 12 bases had no gene match. This CDR3 has 15 amino acids. In germline, CDR1 is SQVTM, CDR2 ANQGSEA. For the CDR3, the DNA is TGCAGCGTTCGGAAAGGGACAGGGAATCGGGAGACCCAGTACTTC. Residues: CSVRKGTGNRETQYF. The full variable domain, with the rest looked up from reference TRBV29-1 and TRBJ2-5, is SAVISQKPSRDICQRGTSLTIQCQVDSQVTMMFWYRQQPGQSLTLIATANQGSEATYESGFVIDKFPISRPNLTFSTLTVSNMSPEDSSIYLCSVRKGTGNRETQYFGPGTRLLVL.

The genes are TRBV7-9 and TRBJ1-2; perhaps TRBD1 as D (5 bases). Germline V gives CDR1 SEHNR, CDR2 FQNEAQ (reference sequence). This CDR3 comprises 13 residues. V lost 5 bases, J lost 8 bases, and 15 bases lay in between. In DNA, the CDR3 is TGTGCCAGCAGCGAATCGACAGAGCGGGGCTACACCTTC. Translated: CASSESTERGYTF.

This clonotype was detected only a few times. The chain employs TRBV7-2 and TRBJ2-1; D is uncertain. CDR3 length: 15 amino acids. V lost 4 bases to trimming and J lost 10 bases, with 20 bases between them. Looked up from germline, CDR1 is SGHTA and CDR2 is FQGNSA. The CDR3 DNA reads TGTGCCAGCAGCTCTATCCTAGAGCCCCACTACGAGCAGTTCTTC. Translation: CASSSILEPHYEQFF.

Comments on this clonotype: Just one base apart from a much larger clone, this may be a read error. The chain is built from TRBV4-1 and TRBJ2-3; maybe TRBD1 (6 bases). Between the trimmed V and J ends, which lost 2 bases and 7 bases, there was a span of 25 bases. There are 18 residues in the CDR3. The germline gives CDR1 MGHRA, CDR2 YSYEKL. CDR3 amino acids: CASSQLRFGRVQGYTQYF. As DNA, the CDR3 is TGCGCCAGCAGCCAATTACGCTTTGGGCGAGTACAGGGTTATACGCAGTATTTT.

This clonotype came up many times. The V call is TRBV12-3 or TRBV12-4, the J call TRBJ2-7; 7 bases line up with TRBD1. CDR3 length: 13 residues. Unmatched junction bases numbered 5, after V lost 3 bases and J lost 6 bases. This chain's CDR3 is CASSFNRGSEQYF. The CDR3 region has the DNA TGTGCCAGCAGTTTCAACAGGGGAAGCGAGCAGTACTTC.

This clonotype occurred many times. V usage is TRBV7-9 and J usage is TRBJ1-2; the match to TRBD1 covers 9 bases. The CDR3 covers 14 residues. J was trimmed by 8 bases and V by 5 bases; bases with no gene match: 9. Per germline, CDR1 SEHNR and CDR2 FQNEAQ (reference sequence). DNA for the CDR3: TGTGCCAGCAGCCGCGGGACAGGGCGAGAGGGCTACACCTTC. This gives the protein CASSRGTGREGYTF.

The gene calls are TRBV6-4 and TRBJ2-2; no firm D call. The germline V gene encodes CDR1 MRHNA and CDR2 SNTAGT. The CDR3 is 13 amino acids. V was shortened by 3 bases and J by 5 bases, with 7 bases between the two germline ends. The CDR3 region has the DNA TGTGCCAGCAGTGAGCAGAGTACCGGGGAGCTGTTTTTT. Encoded protein: CASSEQSTGELFF.

This rearrangement joins TRBV9 to TRBJ2-5, with 8 bases identical to TRBD1. The germline gives CDR1 SGDLS, CDR2 YYNGEE. J gave up 4 bases and V 3 bases, and 5 bases lay outside the gene matches. The length of the CDR3 is 14 residues. CDR3 loop: CASSADRGRETQYF. The CDR3 region has the DNA TGTGCCAGCAGCGCAGACAGGGGTCGAGAGACCCAGTACTTC.

This clonotype was seen only a few times. The CDR3 loop reads CATSDFKRGNYNEQFF. In DNA, the CDR3 is TGTGCCACCAGTGATTTTAAGAGGGGGAACTACAATGAGCAGTTCTTC. The chain is built from TRBV24-1 and TRBJ2-1; D possibly corresponds to TRBD1 (6 bases). The CDR3 is 16 residues long. From germline, CDR1 is KGHDR and CDR2 SFDVKD. V was cut by 1 base and J by 3 bases, with 12 bases left in between.

About this clonotype: At one end, the junction sequence differs from germline, possibly due to a read error. V is TRBV20-1 and J is TRBJ2-6; D could derive from TRBD1 or TRBD2 (7 bases each). This CDR3 spans 16 amino acids. Germline CDR1 is DFQATT and CDR2 is SNEGSKA (reference sequence). The CDR3 here is CSAIPSHREGANVRTF. Written as DNA, the CDR3 is TGCAGTGCTATACCTTCACACAGGGAGGGGGCCAACGTCCGGACTTTC.

This clonotype has a handful of counts. V usage is TRBV5-1 and J usage is TRBJ1-1; TRBD1 matches 7 bases. V was clipped by 7 bases and J by 0 bases; unmatched bases: 6. The CDR3 extends over 14 amino acids. Germline-derived CDR1 and CDR2 are SGHRS and YFSETQ. The CDR3 is CASSGGGLNTEAFF. In DNA form, the CDR3 reads TGCGCCAGCTCGGGAGGGGGCTTGAACACTGAAGCTTTCTTT.